These 13 T cell receptor beta chains came from one sample sequenced in a study of spatial heterogeneity in lung cancer (dated by TCRdb to the late 2010s). Libraries were made using 5' RACE. The listed sequencing device is NextSeq 500. The raw public data were reprocessed by TCRdb itself: fastp quality trimming at Q25, MiXCR clonotype calling, in-frame beta chains only. Here each entry gathers all rows of one CDR3 protein and keeps the most common genes and DNA. The sample has 42,000 or so distinct CDR3 sequences on record, roughly a tenth of them singletons. Jointly, the top ten make up more than 15% of the sample. What the time point label conveys for this sample: blood at routine non-recurrence follow-up after resection. Sequencing was performed on PBMCs, taken at follow-up. The receptor source for this set is a female donor with early-stage non-small cell lung cancer.

The V gene is TRBV7-2, the J gene TRBJ2-1; D gene ambiguous. V gave up 1 base and J gave up 0 bases, with 4 bases separating them. The germline V gene encodes CDR1 SGHTA and CDR2 FQGNSA. The CDR3 runs 14 residues. The CDR3 sequence is CASSLVSSYNEQFF. The CDR3 nucleotides are TGTGCCAGCAGCTTAGTTAGCTCCTACAATGAGCAGTTCTTC.

The genes are TRBV2 and TRBJ1-1; D unclear. Germline values: CDR1 SNHLY, CDR2 FYNNEI. Trimming stripped 5 bases from V and 2 bases from J, with 15 bases between. The CDR3 consists of 15 residues. The CDR3 DNA follows: TGTGCCAGCAGTCAGCGGACGGGTTATAACACTGAAGCTTTCTTT. It is translated as CASSQRTGYNTEAFF.

Many counts were recorded for this clonotype. The chain's CDR3 is CASSLDPLRGGDLRNEQFF. The CDR3 nucleotides are TGTGCCAGCAGCTTAGACCCGCTTAGGGGGGGAGACCTCCGGAATGAGCAGTTCTTC. This sequence joins TRBV7-9 and TRBJ2-1; perhaps TRBD2 as D (7 bases). This CDR3 region has 19 residues. In germline, CDR1 is SEHNR, CDR2 FQNEAQ (reference sequence). V lost 1 base and J 7 bases, leaving 26 bases between the germline ends.

This clonotype was seen at least ten times. The chain employs TRBV21-1 and TRBJ1-3. TRBV21-1 is annotated as a pseudogene. This CDR3 has 17 amino acids. The CDR3 DNA follows: TGTGCCGCTATCGAAAGGGCCAGGAGGAGCTCTGGAAACACCATATATTTT. This codes for CAAIERARRSSGNTIYF.

This clonotype was seen a few times. The chain combines TRBV27 with TRBJ1-1, with D possibly matching TRBD1 (5 bases). The CDR3 extends over 16 amino acids. V was clipped by 5 bases and J by 5 bases, with 21 bases between them. Germline lookup yields CDR1 MNHEY and CDR2 SMNVEV (reference sequence). For the CDR3, the DNA is TGTGCCAGCAGTCCCCCCGGGCGGGGCTGGGGAACTGAAGCTTTCTTT. Amino acids: CASSPPGRGWGTEAFF.

This clonotype was picked up a small number of times. The chain has TRBV3-1 and TRBJ2-1; TRBD2 matches at 11 bases. Germline V lookup: CDR1 LGHDT, CDR2 YNNKEL (reference sequence). CDR3 length: 15 amino acids. V gave up 4 bases and J gave up 8 bases; unmatched junction bases: 7. CDR3 bases: TGTGCCAGCAGCCGAGGTAGCGGGGGGGCCTATGAGCAGTTCTTC. Translated, it gives CASSRGSGGAYEQFF.

The sample holds a few counts of this clonotype. The V gene is TRBV7-3, the J gene TRBJ2-1; no clear D gene. Germline-derived CDR1 and CDR2 are SGHTA and FQGTGA. The CDR3 consists of 16 residues. Trimming cost V 2 bases and J 0 bases, with 11 bases left between them. CDR3 loop: CASSLSGRTSYNEQFF. The CDR3 coding sequence is TGTGCCAGCAGCTTATCGGGTAGGACCTCCTACAATGAGCAGTTCTTC.

The V call is TRBV5-4, the J call TRBJ2-7; D is possibly TRBD1 or TRBD2 (5 bases each). The CDR3 sequence is 14 residues long. Trimming left V 2 bases short and J 2 bases short, with 11 bases between. Germline V lookup: CDR1 SGHNT, CDR2 YYREEE (reference sequence). The CDR3 loop is CASSFASRAYEQYF. In DNA form, the CDR3 reads TGTGCCAGCAGCTTTGCTAGCAGGGCCTACGAGCAGTACTTC.

The chain recombines TRBV7-2 with TRBJ1-4; D not resolved. Trimming removed 2 bases from V and 7 bases from J, with 17 bases in between. Germline CDR1 and CDR2: SGHTA and FQGNSA. CDR3 length equals 16 residues. The CDR3 DNA follows: TGTGCCAGCAGCTTACAGCCCCTTCGGTCGGGTGAAAAACTGTTTTTT. It codes for CASSLQPLRSGEKLFF.

The chain employs TRBV12-3 or TRBV12-4 and TRBJ2-6; D is uncertain. V lost 2 bases to trimming and J lost 0 bases, with 8 bases between them. The CDR3 has 16 amino acids. DNA of the CDR3: TGTGCCAGCAGTTTAAGTCCCACCTCTGGGGCCAACGTCCTGACTTTC. Its protein product is CASSLSPTSGANVLTF.

This clonotype was picked up many times. The gene calls are TRBV7-2 and TRBJ1-2; 8 bases agree with TRBD1. CDR3 length equals 14 residues. Germline V CDR1 and CDR2: SGHTA, FQGNSA. The V gene end was trimmed by 4 bases and the J gene end by 7 bases; junction bases not matched to a gene: 8. This chain's CDR3 is CASSSAGGGFGYTF. In DNA form, the CDR3 reads TGTGCCAGCAGCTCAGCAGGGGGCGGTTTTGGCTACACCTTC.

In its sample, this clonotype was seen many times. This chain uses TRBV20-1 with TRBJ2-7, with a weak D call TRBD2 (6 bases). Germline V gene sequence: CDR1 DFQATT, CDR2 SNEGSKA (reference sequence). With 3 bases removed from V and 7 bases from J, the gap between germline ends came to 16 bases. CDR3 length: 13 amino acids. The CDR3 loop is CSASRGNTVEQYF. In DNA, the CDR3 is TGCAGTGCTAGTCGGGGGAATACTGTGGAGCAGTACTTC.

This clonotype was counted between two and nine times. The chain couples TRBV5-1 to TRBJ2-5; unclear D gene. Germline V CDR1 and CDR2: SGHRS, YFSETQ. Trimming pared 4 bases from V and 2 bases from J, leaving 9 bases between. This CDR3 comprises 13 residues. The CDR3 DNA reads TGCGCCAGCAGCCCCCACGAACAAGAGACCCAGTACTTC. Translating gives CASSPHEQETQYF.